The 8 T cell receptor beta chains listed next were all sequenced from one sample in a study of T cells in Graves' hyperthyroidism and ophthalmopathy. There were TCR beta CDR3 regions amplified from RNA transcripts. Carried out on the TCR CDR3, a first-round RT-PCR used the HTBI primer set. Via MiXCR, TCRdb re-called the multiplex PCR reads, giving one row per CDR3 protein. The sample lists around 340,000 distinct CDR3 sequences; approximately 15% were seen once. The sample comprised blood. These receptors were collected from a woman younger than 45 with Graves' hyperthyroidism.

This clonotype was seen a handful of times. The chain uses TRBV19 and TRBJ1-5; D is unresolved. The CDR3 extends over 12 amino acids. Trimming shortened V by 3 bases and J by 11 bases, and 11 bases separated the two germline ends. The germline gives CDR1 LNHDA, CDR2 SQIVND (reference sequence). DNA of the CDR3: TGTGCCAGTAGTATCGACTTCCAGGCCCAGCATTTT. This translates into CASSIDFQAQHF.

This clonotype was seen at least ten times. CDR3 amino acids: CAWGPSHEQFF. CDR3 coding DNA: TGTGCCTGGGGGCCAAGCCATGAGCAGTTCTTC. The genes are TRBV30 and TRBJ2-1; no reliable D call. This CDR3 comprises 11 residues. Germline lookup yields CDR1 GTSNPN and CDR2 SVGIG (reference sequence). Trimming removed 5 bases at V and 8 bases at J, with 10 bases between.

This clonotype appeared many times. This chain joins TRBV28 and TRBJ2-7, with a weak D call TRBD2 (5 bases). The CDR3 is 18 residues long. Germline V gives CDR1 MDHEN, CDR2 SYDVKM. Between the trimmed V and J ends, which lost 3 bases and 0 bases, there was a span of 21 bases. The CDR3 region is CASSFGSGLAESSYEQYF. The CDR3 coding sequence is TGTGCCAGCAGTTTTGGGTCGGGTCTAGCCGAAAGCTCCTACGAGCAGTACTTC.

This clonotype was picked up many times. The rearrangement links TRBV2 to TRBJ2-1; 8 bases are shared with TRBD2. CDR1 SNHLY and CDR2 FYNNEI come from the germline V gene. The CDR3 is 14 residues long. The junction had 5 bases not matched to a gene; V was cut back by 6 bases and J by 4 bases. In DNA form, the CDR3 reads TGTGCCAGCAGAAAGGTAGCGGGGTACAATGAGCAGTTCTTC. As protein: CASRKVAGYNEQFF.

This clonotype was observed a few times. The V gene is TRBV4-2, the J gene TRBJ2-1, with TRBD2 matching 11 bases. In germline, CDR1 is LGHNA, CDR2 YNFKEQ. V gave up 4 bases and J gave up 7 bases; unmatched junction bases: 9. The CDR3 spans 16 residues. CDR3 region: CASSPTGTSGTNEQFF. The CDR3 DNA is TGTGCCAGCAGCCCCACCGGGACTAGCGGTACGAATGAGCAGTTCTTC.

This clonotype was observed at least ten times. This chain uses TRBV7-3 with TRBJ2-7, with D possibly matching TRBD2 (6 bases). Germline-derived CDR1 and CDR2 are SGHTA and FQGTGA. CDR3 size: 13 residues. V shed 2 bases and J shed 6 bases, with 11 bases lying between them. The CDR3 spells CASSLSGEGEQYF. The DNA for the CDR3 is TGTGCCAGCAGCTTATCGGGAGAGGGCGAGCAGTACTTC.

This clonotype was counted at least ten times. The chain employs TRBV5-1 and TRBJ2-2; possibly TRBD1 or TRBD2 for D (5 bases each). The CDR3 covers 14 residues. V was cut by 8 bases and J by 5 bases, with 16 bases left in between. CDR1 SGHRS and CDR2 YFSETQ come from the germline V gene. This chain's CDR3 is CASSWDGVTGELFF. CDR3 nucleotide sequence: TGCGCCAGTTCCTGGGACGGAGTAACCGGGGAGCTGTTTTTT.

The rearrangement joins TRBV6-2 or TRBV6-3 to TRBJ1-1; D remains unclear. CDR3 length: 13 amino acids. Germline V gene lookup returns CDR1 MNHEY and CDR2 SVGEGT. The V gene lost 4 bases and the J gene lost 6 bases, with 12 bases spanning the gap. The CDR3 here is CASSFRPGSEAFF. In DNA form, the CDR3 reads TGTGCCAGCAGTTTCCGACCGGGGTCTGAAGCTTTCTTT.